The sequence of this T cell receptor beta chain was determined in a study of identical twins. From germline, CDR1 is MNHEY and CDR2 SVGAGI. Trimming removed 2 bases from V and 3 bases from J, with 14 bases in between. CDR3 length equals 15 residues. TCRdb re-called the 5' RACE reads through MiXCR, storing one row per CDR3 protein. The table includes about 520,000 distinct CDR3 sequences, approximately 22% detected once. All of the donors were Caucasians in good health. This sample also belongs to another study, concerning T cells expressing NK-cell markers. In that study: Of eight sequenced donors, seven were HCMV-seropositive and one HCMV-seronegative. Dominance of the CD3+CD56-NKG2C+ fraction by these clonotypes also held in several donors. HCMV specificity of expanded NKG2C+ T cell clones remained unclear.

The rearrangement links TRBV6-5 to TRBJ2-7, with D perhaps matching TRBD1 or TRBD2 (7 bases each). Sequencing used CD4+ T cells sorted from blood. This clonotype was sampled from a woman aged 18-30 years in good health. CDR3 DNA: TGTGCCAGCAGTTACGCAGCGGGACAGATCTACGAGCAGTACTTC. Residues: CASSYAAGQIYEQYF.